The rows below give T cell receptor beta chains drawn from one sample of a study of OX40 agonist ivuxolimab in advanced cancers. The table came from immunoSEQ multiplex PCR; TCRdb's copy has only in-frame clones and leaves some out. Of roughly 61,000 clones listed, about 85% are singletons. Sequencing used CD4+ or CD8+ T cells sorted from blood, obtained in a trial of the OX40 agonist ivuxolimab. The source of these receptors is an adult with an advanced solid tumor such as melanoma, head and neck, liver or kidney cancer. CDR3s include the opening cysteine and the closing phenylalanine or tryptophan. D genes are given only for firm matches. Size is stated for part of the rows, as once, few or many counts, or as a class when the clone is expanded.

v_call	clone_size	j_call	d_call	cdr3_nt	cdr3_aa
TRBV7-2	once	TRBJ1-5	-	TGTGCCAGCAGCTTGGAGAGGTTTAAGCCCCAGCATTTT	CASSLERFKPQHF
TRBV6-1	-	TRBJ2-7	-	TGTGCCAGCAGCCCGGGCCCGAGCTCCTACGAGCAGTACTTC	CASSPGPSSYEQYF
TRBV11-3	few	TRBJ2-7	-	TGTGCCAGCAGCTTAATCCCTTCGGGAGAGCAGTACTTC	CASSLIPSGEQYF
TRBV21-1	-	TRBJ2-4	-	TGTGCCAGCAGCAAAAGTGACATTCAGTACTTC	CASSKSDIQYF
TRBV9	-	TRBJ1-4	-	TGTGCCAGCAGCCCGATGGGGGATCCAACTAATGAAAAACTGTTTTTT	CASSPMGDPTNEKLFF
TRBV30	-	TRBJ2-3	-	TGTGCCTGGAGGTCGGGAAATACGCAGTATTTT	CAWRSGNTQYF
TRBV18	-	TRBJ2-5	-	TGTGCCAGCTCACCGGGGAATGTCTTGGAGACCCAGTACTTC	CASSPGNVLETQYF
TRBV5-4	once	TRBJ2-3	-	TGTGCCAGCAGCTTGCCGGGGGTTAGCACAGATACGCAGTATTTT	CASSLPGVSTDTQYF
TRBV6-1	-	TRBJ1-2	-	TGTGCCAGCAGCCTGGTTGACTACACCTTC	CASSLVDYTF
TRBV5-4	-	TRBJ2-3	TRBD2	TGTGCCAGCAGCCCCGGGACTAGCGGGGGGGGCACAGATACGCAGTATTTT	CASSPGTSGGGTDTQYF
TRBV6-5	-	TRBJ1-1	TRBD1	TGTGCCAGCAGTTACTCCGACAGGGGAAAAGCTTTCTTT	CASSYSDRGKAFF
TRBV4-2	-	TRBJ2-2	-	TGTGCCAGCAGCCAGAAGGCCAGGTGGACCGGGGAGCTGTTTTTT	CASSQKARWTGELFF
TRBV6-5	-	TRBJ1-3	-	TGTGCCACTCGGGAGGGGCGAAACACCATATATTTT	CATREGRNTIYF
TRBV30	-	TRBJ1-1	-	TGTGCCTGGAGTGAACGTTGGGGCAGGGCTTCGGACACTGAAGCTTTCTTT	CAWSERWGRASDTEAFF
TRBV12-5	-	TRBJ2-1	TRBD2	TGTGCTAGTGGTAGAATAGCGGGGGGCCCATCGAATGAGCAGTTCTTC	CASGRIAGGPSNEQFF
TRBV11-1	-	TRBJ2-1	-	TGTGCCACCAGGGGGGCTAGTGTCAATGAGCAGTTCTTC	CATRGASVNEQFF
TRBV5-6	-	TRBJ2-3	-	TGTGCCAGCAGCTTGGATCGGGGGGCTCGGTTTTCCGATACGCAGTATTTT	CASSLDRGARFSDTQYF
TRBV7-9	once	TRBJ2-1	-	TGTGCCAGCAGCTTAGCGGGACCTCGTGGACCCCCGGGATGGATCTTC	CASSLAGPRGPPGWIF
TRBV4-3	-	TRBJ2-1	-	TGCGCCAGCTCTTCTTACAATGAGCAGTTCTTC	CASSSYNEQFF
TRBV7-8	-	TRBJ2-7	TRBD1	TGTGCCAGCAGCCTTGGGACAGGGCGGTCCGCCGAGCAGTACTTC	CASSLGTGRSAEQYF
TRBV7-2	-	TRBJ2-5	TRBD2	TGTGCCAGCAGCCGAAGCGGGGGGGCCTGGATCCAAGAGACCCAGTACTTC	CASSRSGGAWIQETQYF
TRBV11-2	-	TRBJ2-3	-	TGTGCCAGCAGCTTAGTTGCTAAGGGCGGGGGCACAGATACGCAGTATTTT	CASSLVAKGGGTDTQYF
TRBV4-2	few	TRBJ1-2	-	TGTGCCAGCAGCCAAGGAATCCTGAGTGCGACAGATAACTATGGCTACACCTTC	CASSQGILSATDNYGYTF